The 27 T cell receptor beta chains listed next were all sequenced from one sample in a study of CD8 T cells in ankylosing spondylitis (dated by TCRdb to the late 2010s). What the study reported, not specific to this receptor: Blood from ankylosing spondylitis patients appeared to be characterized by a TCR beta motif made up of fewer than ten highly homologous amino acid variants.

Their target antigens are unknown. Receptors were amplified or captured by 5' RACE. The instrument was an Illumina HiSeq 2500. TCRdb ran its own pipeline on the public reads, namely fastp trimming at Q25 and MiXCR clone calling, and kept in-frame beta chains. Entries that share a CDR3 protein sequence are merged under the most common genes and DNA. This sample is represented by 200,000 to 250,000 distinct CDR3 sequences; about 7% of them were singletons. The ten largest clones add up to 12% to 15% of the sample. Sequencing used blood, either unsorted or a sorted T cell fraction (not recorded which). The receptors were gathered from a male donor with ankylosing spondylitis.

This clonotype was recorded many times. The chain employs TRBV12-3 or TRBV12-4 and TRBJ1-2; possibly TRBD1 for D (5 bases). Trimming removed 3 bases from V and 3 bases from J, with 14 bases in between. This CDR3 spans 15 amino acids. In DNA form, the CDR3 reads TGTGCCAGCAGTTTGCGGCAGGGTGTCTACTATGGCTACACCTTC. The encoded protein is CASSLRQGVYYGYTF.

V gene TRBV5-1 combines with J gene TRBJ2-6, with D perhaps being TRBD1 or TRBD2 (5 bases each). Trimming pared 4 bases from V and 3 bases from J, leaving 11 bases between. This CDR3 region has 15 residues. CDR1 is SGHRS and CDR2 is YFSETQ in the germline V gene. The CDR3 here is CASSPRGDGANVLTF. The DNA for the CDR3 is TGCGCCAGCAGCCCCCGAGGGGATGGGGCCAACGTCCTGACTTTC.

At least ten counts were recorded for this clonotype. The chain is built from TRBV11-2 and TRBJ2-3; 7 bases match TRBD2. V shed 0 bases, J shed 2 bases, and the junction held 5 bases outside the gene matches. Germline loops: CDR1 SGHAT, CDR2 FQNNGV. CDR3 length: 16 residues. The CDR3 sequence: CASSLEASGNTDTQYF. DNA of the CDR3: TGTGCCAGCAGCTTAGAGGCTAGCGGAAACACAGATACGCAGTATTTT.

This clonotype was picked up many times. The J gene is TRBJ2-3, the V gene TRBV28; 8 nucleotides match TRBD2. V lost 3 bases to trimming and J lost 6 bases; unmatched junction nucleotides: 8. This CDR3 is built from 15 residues. Germline values: CDR1 MDHEN, CDR2 SYDVKM. CDR3 in amino acids: CASSFKPSGGDTQYF. For the CDR3, the DNA is TGTGCCAGCAGTTTTAAACCGTCGGGGGGGGATACGCAGTATTTT.

This clonotype was detected many times. The chain combines TRBV6-2 or TRBV6-3 with TRBJ2-3; D ambiguous. V was clipped by 10 bases and J by 8 bases, with 13 bases between them. Germline V CDR1 and CDR2: MNHEY, SVGEGT. This CDR3 is 11 amino acids long. CDR3 region: CATLGLFTQYF. In DNA form, the CDR3 reads TGTGCCACGCTAGGGCTATTTACGCAGTATTTT.

To note about this clonotype: A much larger clone differs from this one at a single base, so this may be a read error. The J gene is TRBJ1-4, the V gene TRBV27; TRBD1 matches 9 bases. The CDR3 contains 14 residues. Germline loops: CDR1 MNHEY, CDR2 SMNVEV (reference sequence). The junction had 7 bases not matched to a gene; V was cut back by 8 bases and J by 6 bases. The CDR3 is CASAKTGGYEKLFF. The CDR3 DNA follows: TGTGCCAGCGCCAAGACAGGGGGGTATGAAAAACTGTTTTTT.

This clonotype was counted many times. A junction end diverges from the germline sequence, so it may reflect a read error. This chain connects TRBV7-9 to TRBJ2-3; the match to TRBD2 covers 12 bases. Per the germline V gene, CDR1 is SEHNR and CDR2 is FQNEAQ (reference sequence). This CDR3 spans 15 amino acids. Here the CDR3 DNA reads TGTGCCAGCAGCGGGACTAGCGGGTCCACATATACGCAGTATTTT. It codes for CASSGTSGSTYTQYF.

The chain links TRBV20-1 to TRBJ2-7; TRBD2 matches 7 bases. The junction had 2 bases not matched to a gene; V was cut back by 0 bases and J by 6 bases. The germline V gene encodes CDR1 DFQATT and CDR2 SNEGSKA (reference sequence). The CDR3 runs to 12 residues. CDR3 in amino acids: CSARDPGGEQYF. Written as DNA, the CDR3 is TGCAGTGCTAGAGATCCGGGAGGCGAGCAGTACTTC.

The table lists this clonotype with many counts. The genes are TRBV7-8 and TRBJ2-1, with TRBD2 as a possible D gene (6 bases). The CDR3 covers 14 residues. V dropped 5 bases and J dropped 7 bases, with 15 bases sitting between them. Germline loops: CDR1 SGHVS, CDR2 FQNEAQ. CDR3 sequence reads: CASSRGTVTNEQFF. DNA of the CDR3: TGTGCCAGCAGCCGGGGGACCGTTACGAATGAGCAGTTCTTC.

This chain joins TRBV7-6 and TRBJ1-1, with D maybe TRBD1 (6 bases). V gave up 0 bases and J gave up 7 bases, with 12 bases separating them. The length of the CDR3 is 14 residues. Germline values: CDR1 SGHVS, CDR2 FNYEAQ. The CDR3 region has the DNA TGTGCCAGCAGCTTAGCGAGGACAGACCATGAAGCTTTCTTT. It encodes CASSLARTDHEAFF. The full variable domain, in which reference TRBV7-6 and TRBJ1-1 provide the parts outside the CDR3, is GAGVSQSPRYKVTKRGQDVALRCDPISGHVSLYWYRQALGQGPEFLTYFNYEAQQDKSGLPNDRFSAERPEGSISTLTIQRTEQRDSAMYRCASSLARTDHEAFFGQGTRLTVV.

This clonotype was seen repeatedly, ten times or more. The V and J genes are TRBV11-2 and TRBJ2-3; perhaps TRBD2 as D (6 bases). Trimming cost V 4 bases and J 2 bases, with 10 bases left between them. The CDR3 spans 14 residues. CDR1 SGHAT and CDR2 FQNNGV come from the germline V gene. The CDR3 sequence: CASSSLAYTDTQYF. CDR3 nucleotides: TGTGCCAGCAGCTCTCTAGCGTACACAGATACGCAGTATTTT.

The J gene is TRBJ2-1, the V gene TRBV30, with D perhaps matching TRBD2 (6 bases). The CDR3 loop spans 14 amino acids. The germline V gene encodes CDR1 GTSNPN and CDR2 SVGIG (reference sequence). Trimming took off 1 base at V and 11 bases at J, with 18 bases between the two ends. CDR3 bases: TGTGCCTGGAGTGAAGGCCTAGCGACAATGAAGCAGTTCTTC. Amino acids: CAWSEGLATMKQFF. The variable domain in full, completed from reference TRBV30 and TRBJ2-1, reads SQTIHQWPATLVQPVGSPLSLECTVEGTSNPNLYWYRQAAGRGLQLLFYSVGIGQISSEVPQNLSASRPQDRQFILSSKKLLLSDSGFYLCAWSEGLATMKQFFGPGTRLTVL.

This clonotype came up many times. The chain recombines TRBV3-1 with TRBJ1-5; weak D call: TRBD1 (5 bases). Looked up from germline, CDR1 is LGHDT and CDR2 is YNNKEL (reference sequence). V was clipped by 5 bases and J by 0 bases, with 8 bases between them. This CDR3 has 14 residues. The CDR3 DNA reads as TGTGCCAGCAGCGGACACGCTAGCAATCAGCCCCAGCATTTT. Protein sequence: CASSGHASNQPQHF.

This clonotype was picked up a small number of times. The chain uses TRBV19 and TRBJ1-4, with 9 bases lining up with TRBD1. This CDR3 is built from 16 residues. V shed 5 bases, J shed 2 bases, and the junction held 6 bases outside the gene matches. Germline CDR1 reads LNHDA; CDR2 reads SQIVND (reference sequence). The CDR3 DNA is TGTGCCAGTAGTCCCGGGACAGGGCGCACTAATGAAAAACTGTTTTTT. Amino acids: CASSPGTGRTNEKLFF.

This clonotype was seen repeatedly, ten times or more. This chain connects TRBV7-9 to TRBJ1-2; 7 bases are a match to TRBD1. The J segment lost 2 bases and the V segment lost 5 bases, leaving 8 bases of the junction unmatched. CDR1 and CDR2 from the germline V gene are SEHNR and FQNEAQ (reference sequence). The CDR3 extends over 15 amino acids. In DNA, the CDR3 is TGTGCCAGCAGCCTCGACGGGGGACAGAACTATGGCTACACCTTC. Amino acid sequence: CASSLDGGQNYGYTF.

This clonotype was counted between two and nine times. V usage is TRBV15 and J usage is TRBJ2-3, with TRBD1 matching 7 bases. This CDR3 contains 15 residues. The trim removed 5 bases at V and 8 bases at J, leaving 13 bases unmatched. The germline CDR1 and CDR2 sequences are LNHNV and YYDKDF (reference sequence). The CDR3 is CATSGIQGDSGTQYF. In nucleotides, the CDR3 is TGTGCCACCAGCGGGATCCAGGGGGATTCGGGTACGCAGTATTTT.

The J gene is TRBJ1-2, the V gene TRBV7-9; tentative D call: TRBD1 (5 bases). Germline V gene data show CDR1 as SEHNR and CDR2 as FQNEAQ (reference sequence). The CDR3 covers 15 residues. Trimming took off 8 bases at V and 4 bases at J, with 20 bases between the two ends. The CDR3 sequence is CASGTSAQASYGYTF. DNA of the CDR3: TGTGCCAGCGGGACTTCGGCACAGGCGAGCTATGGCTACACCTTC.

The rearrangement uses TRBV4-2 and TRBJ2-1; 7 bases align to TRBD1. CDR1 and CDR2 from the germline V gene are LGHNA and YNFKEQ. The CDR3 sequence is 15 residues long. J lost 3 bases, V lost 4 bases, and 6 bases had no gene match. The CDR3 spells CASSPLTGSYNEQFF. The DNA for the CDR3 is TGTGCCAGCAGCCCCCTGACAGGGAGCTACAATGAGCAGTTCTTC.

This clonotype was seen a handful of times. The V call is TRBV19, the J call TRBJ2-7; tentative D call: TRBD2 (5 bases). The CDR3 length is 14 residues. CDR1 is LNHDA and CDR2 is SQIVND in the germline V gene (reference sequence). The V end was cut by 2 bases, the J end by 2 bases, with 10 bases between. CDR3 region: CASSIKRGTYEQYF. CDR3 DNA: TGTGCCAGTAGTATAAAGAGAGGGACCTACGAGCAGTACTTC.

The rearrangement uses TRBV5-6 and TRBJ2-1; tentative D call: TRBD2 (6 bases). This CDR3 spans 18 amino acids. The germline CDR1 and CDR2 sequences are SGHDT and YYEEEE. The germline V and J ends were trimmed by 0 bases and 1 base, with 17 bases remaining between them. CDR3 protein: CASSLVERGLGSYNEQFF. CDR3 DNA sequence: TGTGCCAGCAGCTTGGTGGAACGGGGGTTGGGGTCCTACAATGAGCAGTTCTTC.

This clonotype was counted between two and nine times. CDR3 DNA sequence: TGTGCCAGCAGCTTTCCTCCGGGTGGCACTGAAGCTTTCTTT. Its protein is CASSFPPGGTEAFF. J is TRBJ1-1 and V is TRBV11-2; D is uncertain. The CDR3 runs to 14 residues. Trimming removed 3 bases at V and 4 bases at J, with 12 bases between. Germline V gene data show CDR1 as SGHAT and CDR2 as FQNNGV. Combining the CDR3 with reference TRBV11-2 and TRBJ1-1 gives the whole variable domain EAGVAQSPRYKIIEKRQSVAFWCNPISGHATLYWYQQILGQGPKLLIQFQNNGVVDDSQLPKDRFSAERLKGVDSTLKIQPAKLEDSAVYLCASSFPPGGTEAFFGQGTRLTVV.

The table lists this clonotype with many counts. This rearrangement joins TRBV28 to TRBJ1-6; D unresolved. The CDR3 consists of 14 residues. The germline CDR1 and CDR2 sequences are MDHEN and SYDVKM. V was shortened by 10 bases and J by 4 bases, with 14 bases between the two germline ends. CDR3 nucleotides: TGTGCCACCAAAATCGAGCGATATAATTCACCCCTCCACTTT. It encodes CATKIERYNSPLHF.

This clonotype was counted between two and nine times. The chain has TRBV9 and TRBJ1-5; 8 positions match TRBD1. The CDR3 totals 14 residues. CDR1 and CDR2 from the germline V gene are SGDLS and YYNGEE. The V segment lost 3 bases and the J segment 9 bases; nucleotides outside the gene matches: 8. The CDR3 DNA reads TGTGCCAGCAGCGCCACGGACAGGGTTTGGCCCCAGCATTTT. As protein: CASSATDRVWPQHF. The whole variable domain, remainder taken from reference TRBV9 and TRBJ1-5, is DSGVTQTPKHLITATGQRVTLRCSPRSGDLSVYWYQQSLDQGLQFLIQYYNGEERAKGNILERFSAQQFPDLHSELNLSSLELGDSALYFCASSATDRVWPQHFGDGTRLSIL.

This clonotype was seen many times. The chain uses TRBV7-2 and TRBJ1-1; D unresolved. CDR1 and CDR2 from the germline V gene are SGHTA and FQGNSA. The CDR3 sequence is 12 residues long. Trimming stripped 3 bases from V and 4 bases from J, with 6 bases between. The CDR3, as DNA: TGTGCCAGCAGCTTTGGGTTCACTGAAGCTTTCTTT. Translated, it gives CASSFGFTEAFF.

The sample holds a few counts of this clonotype. CDR3 residues: CASSPTRGPVYEQYF. CDR3 bases: TGTGCCAGCAGCCCCACCAGGGGCCCCGTTTACGAGCAGTACTTC. The chain recombines TRBV13 with TRBJ2-7, with a weak D call TRBD1 (6 bases). This CDR3 spans 15 amino acids. Trimming removed 5 bases from V and 4 bases from J, with 18 bases in between. Germline V gene lookup returns CDR1 PRHDT and CDR2 FYEKMQ (reference sequence). The complete variable domain, with remaining parts taken from reference TRBV13 and TRBJ2-7, reads AAGVIQSPRHLIKEKRETATLKCYPIPRHDTVYWYQQGPGQDPQFLISFYEKMQSDKGSIPDRFSAQQFSDYHSELNMSSLELGDSALYFCASSPTRGPVYEQYFGPGTRLTVT.

This clonotype was counted at least ten times. This rearrangement joins TRBV9 to TRBJ2-5; perhaps TRBD1 as D (5 bases). There are 13 residues in the CDR3. Trimming took 8 bases from V and 2 from J, leaving 13 bases between them. Per the germline V gene, CDR1 is SGDLS and CDR2 is YYNGEE. In DNA form, the CDR3 reads TGTGCCAGTGGGGCAGGGCTTCAAGAGACCCAGTACTTC. Encoded protein: CASGAGLQETQYF.

This clonotype was counted ten times or more. The V call is TRBV7-8, the J call TRBJ2-1; 9 bases align to TRBD2. The CDR3 contains 15 residues. With V trimmed by 6 bases and J by 3 bases, 6 bases remained unmatched. Germline V gives CDR1 SGHVS, CDR2 FQNEAQ. CDR3 sequence (DNA): TGTGCCAGCAGATGGACTAGCGCCTACTACAATGAGCAGTTCTTC. It yields the protein CASRWTSAYYNEQFF.